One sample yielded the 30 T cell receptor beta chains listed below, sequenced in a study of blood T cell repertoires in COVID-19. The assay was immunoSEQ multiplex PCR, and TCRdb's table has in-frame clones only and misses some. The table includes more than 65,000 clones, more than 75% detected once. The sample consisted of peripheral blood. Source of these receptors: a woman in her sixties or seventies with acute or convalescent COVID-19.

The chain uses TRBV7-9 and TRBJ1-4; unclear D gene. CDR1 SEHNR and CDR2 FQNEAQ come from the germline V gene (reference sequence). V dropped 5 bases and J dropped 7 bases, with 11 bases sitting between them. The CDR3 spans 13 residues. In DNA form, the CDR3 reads TGTGCCAGCAGCCCAGTGGAGCCTGAAAAACTGTTTTTT. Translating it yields CASSPVEPEKLFF.

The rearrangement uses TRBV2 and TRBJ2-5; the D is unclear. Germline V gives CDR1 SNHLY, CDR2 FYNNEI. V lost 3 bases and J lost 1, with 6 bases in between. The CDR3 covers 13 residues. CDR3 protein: CASSDVSQETQYF. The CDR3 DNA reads TGTGCCAGCAGTGATGTCAGCCAAGAGACCCAGTACTTC.

CDR3 bases: TGTGCCAGCAGTTCCGGACAGCTCTACAATGAGCAGTTCTTC. Translating it yields CASSSGQLYNEQFF. This chain uses TRBV6-6 with TRBJ2-1; maybe TRBD1 (6 bases). V was trimmed by 4 bases and J by 3 bases, leaving 10 bases between them. Germline lookup yields CDR1 MNHNY and CDR2 SVGAGI (reference sequence). The CDR3 runs 14 residues.

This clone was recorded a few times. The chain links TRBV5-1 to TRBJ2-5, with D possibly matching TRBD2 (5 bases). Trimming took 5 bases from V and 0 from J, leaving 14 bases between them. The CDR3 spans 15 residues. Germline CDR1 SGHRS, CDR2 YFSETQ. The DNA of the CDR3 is TGCGCCAGCAGTTCTAGGACGGGGTACCAAGAGACCCAGTACTTC. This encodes CASSSRTGYQETQYF.

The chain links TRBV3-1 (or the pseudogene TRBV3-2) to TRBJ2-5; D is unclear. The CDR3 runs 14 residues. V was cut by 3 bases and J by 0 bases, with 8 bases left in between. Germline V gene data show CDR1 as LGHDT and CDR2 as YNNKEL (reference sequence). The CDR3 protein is CASSQESYQETQYF. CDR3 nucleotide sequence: TGTGCCAGCAGCCAGGAGAGTTACCAAGAGACCCAGTACTTC.

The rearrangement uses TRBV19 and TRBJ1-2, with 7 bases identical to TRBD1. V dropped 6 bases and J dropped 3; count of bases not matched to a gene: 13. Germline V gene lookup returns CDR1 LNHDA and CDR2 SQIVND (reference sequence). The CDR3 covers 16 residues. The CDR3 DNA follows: TGTGCCAGTAGAAAAGCCCCGACAGGGAATTACTATGGCTACACCTTC. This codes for CASRKAPTGNYYGYTF.

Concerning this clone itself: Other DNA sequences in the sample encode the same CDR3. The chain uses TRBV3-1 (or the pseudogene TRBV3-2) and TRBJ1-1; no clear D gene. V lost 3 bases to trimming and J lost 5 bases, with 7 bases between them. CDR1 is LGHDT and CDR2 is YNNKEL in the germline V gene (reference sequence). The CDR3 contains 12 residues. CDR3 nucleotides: TGTGCCAGCAGCCACCGCGGTACTGAAGCTTTCTTT. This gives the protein CASSHRGTEAFF.

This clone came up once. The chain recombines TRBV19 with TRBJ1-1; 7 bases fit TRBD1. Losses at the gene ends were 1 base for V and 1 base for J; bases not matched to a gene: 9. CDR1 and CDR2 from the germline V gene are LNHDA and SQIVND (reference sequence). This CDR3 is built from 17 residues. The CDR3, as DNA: TGTGCCAGTAGTATAGCGTACAGGGGTGGTACGAACACTGAAGCTTTCTTT. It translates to CASSIAYRGGTNTEAFF.

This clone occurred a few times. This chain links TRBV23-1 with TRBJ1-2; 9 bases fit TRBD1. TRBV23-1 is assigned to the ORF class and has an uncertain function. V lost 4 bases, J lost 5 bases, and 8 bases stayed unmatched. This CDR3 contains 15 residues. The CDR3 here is CASSRRTGVPYGYTF. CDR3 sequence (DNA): TGCGCCAGCAGTCGAAGGACAGGGGTCCCATATGGCTACACCTTC.

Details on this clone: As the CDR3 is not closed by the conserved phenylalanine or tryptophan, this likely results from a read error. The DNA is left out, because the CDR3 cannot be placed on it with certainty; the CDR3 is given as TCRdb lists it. The CDR3 is CASGPGQPL. The chain joins TRBV9 to TRBJ1-1; the table's D gene call, TRBD1, was not cross checked with the DNA. The V gene's germline CDR1 is SGDLS and CDR2 YYNGEE. The CDR3 sequence runs 9 residues, both termini included.

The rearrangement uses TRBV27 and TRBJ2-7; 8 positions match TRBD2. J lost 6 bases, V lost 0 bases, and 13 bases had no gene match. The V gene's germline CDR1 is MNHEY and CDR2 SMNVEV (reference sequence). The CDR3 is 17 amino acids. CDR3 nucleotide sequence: TGTGCCAGCAGTTTATCGGTCCTCGGGAGGGGGTTTGTCGAGCAGTACTTC. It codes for CASSLSVLGRGFVEQYF.

In DNA, the CDR3 is TGCAGCGTTGCCCGGGGGATCACAGATACGCAGTATTTT. Amino acid sequence: CSVARGITDTQYF. The chain links TRBV29-1 to TRBJ2-3; the D gene is possibly TRBD2 (6 bases). V lost 4 bases and J 2 bases, leaving 10 bases between the germline ends. Germline V CDR1 and CDR2: SQVTM, ANQGSEA. The CDR3 loop spans 13 amino acids.

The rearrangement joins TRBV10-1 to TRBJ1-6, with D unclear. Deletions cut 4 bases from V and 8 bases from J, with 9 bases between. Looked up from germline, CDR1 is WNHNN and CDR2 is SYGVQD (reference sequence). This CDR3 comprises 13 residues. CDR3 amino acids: CASSGGYDSPLHF. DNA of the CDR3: TGCGCCAGCAGTGGAGGGTACGATTCACCCCTCCACTTT.

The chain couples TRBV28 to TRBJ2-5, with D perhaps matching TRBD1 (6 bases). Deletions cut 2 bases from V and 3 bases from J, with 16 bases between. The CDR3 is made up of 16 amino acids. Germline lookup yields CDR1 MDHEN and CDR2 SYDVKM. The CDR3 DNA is TGTGCCAGCAGTTTACCTCCTAGGACAGTTAAAGAGACCCAGTACTTC. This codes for CASSLPPRTVKETQYF.

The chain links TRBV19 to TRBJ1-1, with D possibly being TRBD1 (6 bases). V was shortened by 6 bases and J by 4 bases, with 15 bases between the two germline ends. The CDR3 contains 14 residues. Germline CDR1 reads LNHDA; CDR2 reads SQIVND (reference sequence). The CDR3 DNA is TGTGCCAGTAGGCTCGGGGGGGGCCCCACTGAAGCTTTCTTT. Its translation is CASRLGGGPTEAFF. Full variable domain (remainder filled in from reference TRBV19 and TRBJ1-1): DGGITQSPKYLFRKEGQNVTLSCEQNLNHDAMYWYRQDPGQGLRLIYYSQIVNDFQKGDIAEGYSVSREKKESFPLTVTSAQKNPTAFYLCASRLGGGPTEAFFGQGTRLTVV.

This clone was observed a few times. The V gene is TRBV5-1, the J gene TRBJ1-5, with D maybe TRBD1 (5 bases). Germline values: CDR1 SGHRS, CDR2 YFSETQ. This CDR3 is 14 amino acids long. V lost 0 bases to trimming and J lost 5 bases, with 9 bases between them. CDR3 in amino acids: CASSLGTTDQPQHF. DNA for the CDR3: TGCGCCAGCAGCTTGGGGACAACCGATCAGCCCCAGCATTTT.

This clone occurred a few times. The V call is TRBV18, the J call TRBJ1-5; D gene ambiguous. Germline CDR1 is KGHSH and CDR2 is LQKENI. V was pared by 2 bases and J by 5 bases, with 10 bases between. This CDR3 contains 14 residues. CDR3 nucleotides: TGTGCCAGCTCACCATCCGGTTCGGATCAGCCCCAGCATTTT. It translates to CASSPSGSDQPQHF.

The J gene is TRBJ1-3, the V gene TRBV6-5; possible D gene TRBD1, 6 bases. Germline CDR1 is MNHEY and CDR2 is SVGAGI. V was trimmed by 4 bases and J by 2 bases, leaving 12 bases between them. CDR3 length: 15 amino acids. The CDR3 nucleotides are TGTGCCAGCAGTTCCCGCAGGGGAACTGGAAACACCATATATTTT. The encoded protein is CASSSRRGTGNTIYF.

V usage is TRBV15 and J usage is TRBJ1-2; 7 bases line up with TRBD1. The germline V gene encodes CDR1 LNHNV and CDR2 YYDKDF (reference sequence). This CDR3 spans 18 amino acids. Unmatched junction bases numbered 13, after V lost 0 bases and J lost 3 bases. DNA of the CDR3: TGTGCCACCAGCAGAGATTGGACAGGCGGGAAGATAGACTATGGCTACACCTTC. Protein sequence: CATSRDWTGGKIDYGYTF.

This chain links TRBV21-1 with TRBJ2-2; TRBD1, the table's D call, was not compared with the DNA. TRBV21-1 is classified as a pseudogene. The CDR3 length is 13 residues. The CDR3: CASSKQGTGELFF. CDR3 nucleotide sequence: TGTGCCAGCAGCAAACAGGGCACCGGGGAGCTGTTTTTT.

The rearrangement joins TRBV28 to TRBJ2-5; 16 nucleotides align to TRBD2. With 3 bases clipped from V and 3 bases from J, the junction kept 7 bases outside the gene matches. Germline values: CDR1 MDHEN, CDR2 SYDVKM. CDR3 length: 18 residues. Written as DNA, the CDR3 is TGTGCCAGCAGTTTCACCGGGACTAGCGGGGGGGCCGAAGAGACCCAGTACTTC. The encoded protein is CASSFTGTSGGAEETQYF.

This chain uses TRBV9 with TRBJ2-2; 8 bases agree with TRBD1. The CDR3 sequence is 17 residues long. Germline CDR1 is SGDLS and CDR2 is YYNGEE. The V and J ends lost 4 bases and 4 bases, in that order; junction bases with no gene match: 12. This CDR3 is CASSPPGQAVGTGELFF. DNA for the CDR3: TGTGCCAGCAGCCCGCCGGGACAGGCGGTGGGCACCGGGGAGCTGTTTTTT.

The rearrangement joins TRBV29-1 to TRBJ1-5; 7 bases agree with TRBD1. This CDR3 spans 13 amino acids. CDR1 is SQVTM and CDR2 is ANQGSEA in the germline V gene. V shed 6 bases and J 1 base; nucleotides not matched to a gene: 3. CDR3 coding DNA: TGCAGCGTCAAACAGGGGAGCAATCAGCCCCAGCATTTT. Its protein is CSVKQGSNQPQHF.

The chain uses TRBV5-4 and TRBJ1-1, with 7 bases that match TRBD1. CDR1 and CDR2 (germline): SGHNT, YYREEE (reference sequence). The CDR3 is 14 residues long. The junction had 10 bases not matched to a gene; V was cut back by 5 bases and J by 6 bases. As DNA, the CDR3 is TGTGCCAGCAGTTTAGTAGGGGGCAACGCTGAAGCTTTCTTT. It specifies CASSLVGGNAEAFF.

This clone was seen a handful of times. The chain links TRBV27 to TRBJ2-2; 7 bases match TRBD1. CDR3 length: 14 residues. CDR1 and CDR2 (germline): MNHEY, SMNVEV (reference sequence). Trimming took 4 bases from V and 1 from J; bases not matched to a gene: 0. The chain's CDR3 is CASSWDRNTGELFF. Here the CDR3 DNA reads TGTGCCAGCAGTTGGGACAGGAACACCGGGGAGCTGTTTTTT.

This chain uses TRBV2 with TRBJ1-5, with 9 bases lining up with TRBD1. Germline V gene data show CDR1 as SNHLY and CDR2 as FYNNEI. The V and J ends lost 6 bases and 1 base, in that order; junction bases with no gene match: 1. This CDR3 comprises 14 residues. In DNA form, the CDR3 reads TGTGCCAGCAGGGGACAGGGCAGCAATCAGCCCCAGCATTTT. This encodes CASRGQGSNQPQHF. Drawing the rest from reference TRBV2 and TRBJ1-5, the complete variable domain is EPEVTQTPSHQVTQMGQEVILRCVPISNHLYFYWYRQILGQKVEFLVSFYNNEISEKSEIFDDQFSVERPDGSNFTLKIRSTKLEDSAMYFCASRGQGSNQPQHFGDGTRLSIL.

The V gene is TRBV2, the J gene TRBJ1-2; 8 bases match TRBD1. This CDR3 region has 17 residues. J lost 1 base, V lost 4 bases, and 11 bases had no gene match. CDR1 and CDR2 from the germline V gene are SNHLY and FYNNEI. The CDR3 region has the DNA TGTGCCAGCAGTGTTAGAACCGGGACAGGATTTAACTATGGCTACACCTTC. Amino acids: CASSVRTGTGFNYGYTF.

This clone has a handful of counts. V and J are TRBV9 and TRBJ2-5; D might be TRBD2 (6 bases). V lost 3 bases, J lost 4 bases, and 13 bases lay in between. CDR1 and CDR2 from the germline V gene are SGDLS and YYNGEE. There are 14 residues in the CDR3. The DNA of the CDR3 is TGTGCCAGCAGCGGCGGGGCCGGGGGAGAGACCCAGTACTTC. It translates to CASSGGAGGETQYF.

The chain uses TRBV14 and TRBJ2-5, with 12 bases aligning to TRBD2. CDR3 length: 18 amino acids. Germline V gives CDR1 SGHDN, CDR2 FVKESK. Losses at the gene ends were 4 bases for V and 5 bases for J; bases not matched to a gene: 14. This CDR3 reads CASSPRLAGVPFHETQYF. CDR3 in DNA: TGTGCCAGCAGCCCCCGACTAGCGGGGGTTCCCTTTCACGAGACCCAGTACTTC.

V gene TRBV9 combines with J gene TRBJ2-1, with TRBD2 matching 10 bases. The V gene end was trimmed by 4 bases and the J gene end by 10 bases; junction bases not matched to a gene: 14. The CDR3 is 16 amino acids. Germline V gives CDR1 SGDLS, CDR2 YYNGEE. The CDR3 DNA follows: TGTGCCAGCAGCCTCGAAGCGGGGGGGCCGGTCTGGGAGCAGTTCTTC. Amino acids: CASSLEAGGPVWEQFF.